This entry features one TCR beta chain sequence. The protocol was immunoSEQ multiplex PCR, while the TCRdb copy is restricted to in-frame clones and leaves out a portion. The data contain some 240,000 clones, 70% to 85% of them singletons. These data belong to a study of blood T cell repertoires in COVID-19. This CDR3 region has 13 residues. The germline CDR1 and CDR2 sequences are DFQATT and SNEGSKA (reference sequence). V lost 3 bases, J lost 6 bases, and 12 bases lay in between. The receptor was derived from a man aged 50 to 59 with active or convalescent COVID-19. What was sequenced was peripheral blood. The chain couples TRBV20-1 to TRBJ1-5; possibly TRBD1 for D (6 bases). DNA for the CDR3: TGCAGTGCTAGTGCAGGGGACGGTCAGCCCCAGCATTTT. Translating gives CSASAGDGQPQHF.